Each of the 14 T cell receptor beta chains below was sequenced from the same sample in a study of human T cells and chemical hapten exposure. Single cDNA molecules in the library carried unique molecular identifiers attached during preparation. TCRdb ran MiXCR on the reads and lists one entry per CDR3 protein. Counted here are about 120,000 distinct CDR3 sequences, approximately 9% occurring once; the ten biggest clones make up 1.2% to 1.5%. Extraction of total RNA was performed on unfractionated whole blood. Sequenced input: whole blood. The origin of the receptors is a human donor in good health. Some clones in this sample may be carry-over from other donors' samples.

This chain connects TRBV6-2 or TRBV6-3 to TRBJ2-7, with D maybe TRBD1 (6 bases). Trimming left V 2 bases short and J 2 bases short, with 13 bases between. The CDR3 sequence is 15 residues long. Germline-derived CDR1 and CDR2 are MNHEY and SVGEGT. The CDR3 protein is CASSYGGPYTYEQYF. The CDR3 DNA reads TGTGCCAGCAGTTACGGGGGCCCTTACACCTACGAGCAGTACTTC.

This clonotype was seen more than once but under ten times. The chain couples TRBV7-9 to TRBJ2-7; TRBD1 aligns across 7 bases. The V segment lost 0 bases and the J segment 3 bases; nucleotides outside the gene matches: 5. Germline V CDR1 and CDR2: SEHNR, FQNEAQ (reference sequence). The CDR3 is made up of 15 amino acids. The CDR3 here is CASSLADRVHYEQYF. CDR3 DNA: TGTGCCAGCAGCTTAGCCGACAGGGTACACTACGAGCAGTACTTC.

This clonotype was recorded only once. The gene calls are TRBV6-2 or TRBV6-3 and TRBJ2-1, with 9 bases identical to TRBD1. Germline V gene lookup returns CDR1 MNHEY and CDR2 SVGEGT. The CDR3 has 17 amino acids. V was pared by 0 bases and J by 4 bases, with 7 bases of the junction left unmatched. The CDR3 DNA is TGTGCCAGCAGTTACTCGATAAGGACAGGGGATTACAATGAGCAGTTCTTC. It codes for CASSYSIRTGDYNEQFF.

This chain uses TRBV10-2 with TRBJ2-1, with 10 bases aligning to TRBD2. The germline CDR1 and CDR2 sequences are WSHSY and SAAADI. V was clipped by 2 bases and J by 4 bases; unmatched bases: 8. The CDR3 runs to 17 residues. CDR3 loop: CASSEGLSGGSYNEQFF. The CDR3 DNA reads TGCGCCAGCAGTGAGGGGCTTAGCGGGGGGTCATACAATGAGCAGTTCTTC.

This clonotype has a handful of counts. The J gene is TRBJ2-7, the V gene TRBV5-4; D possibly matches TRBD1 or TRBD2 (6 bases each). CDR3 length equals 14 residues. Looked up from germline, CDR1 is SGHNT and CDR2 is YYREEE (reference sequence). The ends were cut back, 4 bases at V and 0 bases at J, with 11 bases in the middle. CDR3 in amino acids: CASSRKGGSYEQYF. Written as DNA, the CDR3 is TGTGCCAGCAGCCGGAAGGGGGGCTCCTACGAGCAGTACTTC.

This clonotype occurred many times. This chain uses TRBV15 with TRBJ1-1, with no clear D. The CDR3 sequence is 15 residues long. The germline V gene has CDR1 LNHNV and CDR2 YYDKDF (reference sequence). Trimming took 0 bases from V and 6 from J, leaving 14 bases between them. The CDR3, as DNA: TGTGCCACCAGCAGAGATCTGGCCACCACCGCTGAAGCTTTCTTT. Translating gives CATSRDLATTAEAFF.

This clonotype was seen a handful of times. The chain is built from TRBV20-1 and TRBJ2-2, with D hard to call. Germline lookup yields CDR1 DFQATT and CDR2 SNEGSKA (reference sequence). The V end lost 4 bases, the J end lost 5 bases, and 17 bases lay between the germline ends. The CDR3 covers 15 residues. CDR3 loop: CSAKPHSLETGELFF. CDR3 sequence (DNA): TGCAGTGCTAAACCCCATTCGCTTGAGACCGGGGAGCTGTTTTTT.

The genes are TRBV14 and TRBJ1-1; no clear D gene. Trimming cost V 2 bases and J 5 bases, with 9 bases left between them. Germline V gives CDR1 SGHDN, CDR2 FVKESK. The length of the CDR3 is 13 residues. In nucleotides, the CDR3 is TGTGCCAGCAGCCAACAAGGACGAACTGAAGCTTTCTTT. It yields the protein CASSQQGRTEAFF.

This clonotype was seen a handful of times. The V gene is TRBV28, the J gene TRBJ2-5, with TRBD1 identical over 8 bases. The ends lost 3 bases at V and 5 bases at J; junction bases unmatched: 5. Per germline, CDR1 MDHEN and CDR2 SYDVKM. The CDR3 loop spans 14 amino acids. The CDR3 spells CASSFQGASETQYF. CDR3 nucleotide sequence: TGTGCCAGCAGTTTCCAGGGGGCGTCGGAGACCCAGTACTTC.

The V gene is TRBV12-3 or TRBV12-4, the J gene TRBJ2-5; maybe TRBD1 (5 bases). Trimming removed 3 bases at V and 1 base at J, with 9 bases between. CDR3 length: 14 amino acids. CDR3 in DNA: TGTGCCAGCAGTTTTTGGCAGGGCCAAGAGACCCAGTACTTC. Translating it yields CASSFWQGQETQYF.

This clonotype was picked up many times. This rearrangement joins TRBV7-9 to TRBJ2-5; D is undetermined. The CDR3 has 13 residues. The germline V gene encodes CDR1 SEHNR and CDR2 FQNEAQ (reference sequence). V was clipped by 1 base and J by 5 bases, with 8 bases between them. The CDR3 nucleotides read TGTGCCAGCAGCTTAGTGTCTGAGGAGACCCAGTACTTC. This codes for CASSLVSEETQYF.

This clonotype has more than one count but fewer than ten. V is TRBV21-1 and J is TRBJ1-5; whether TRBD1, the table's D call, matches the DNA was not checked. TRBV21-1 is flagged as a pseudogene. CDR3 size: 12 residues. CDR3 in amino acids: CASIGGGQPQHF. CDR3 nucleotide sequence: TGTGCCAGCATAGGGGGTGGTCAGCCCCAGCATTTT.

The sample holds a few counts of this clonotype. J is TRBJ2-5 and V is TRBV4-1; the D is unclear. This CDR3 has 13 residues. V lost 5 bases, J lost 3 bases, and 10 bases lay in between. CDR1 is MGHRA, CDR2 YSYEKL, per germline. The chain's CDR3 is CASSFSREETQYF. CDR3 coding DNA: TGCGCCAGCAGCTTCAGTAGGGAAGAGACCCAGTACTTC.

The chain is built from TRBV7-2 and TRBJ2-1, with 10 bases lining up with TRBD1. Germline V gene sequence: CDR1 SGHTA, CDR2 FQGNSA. The CDR3 runs 17 residues. J gave up 4 bases and V 4 bases, and 10 bases lay outside the gene matches. The CDR3 DNA follows: TGTGCCAGCAGCTCCCCCCCGGGACAGGGGATGTACAATGAGCAGTTCTTC. This gives the protein CASSSPPGQGMYNEQFF.